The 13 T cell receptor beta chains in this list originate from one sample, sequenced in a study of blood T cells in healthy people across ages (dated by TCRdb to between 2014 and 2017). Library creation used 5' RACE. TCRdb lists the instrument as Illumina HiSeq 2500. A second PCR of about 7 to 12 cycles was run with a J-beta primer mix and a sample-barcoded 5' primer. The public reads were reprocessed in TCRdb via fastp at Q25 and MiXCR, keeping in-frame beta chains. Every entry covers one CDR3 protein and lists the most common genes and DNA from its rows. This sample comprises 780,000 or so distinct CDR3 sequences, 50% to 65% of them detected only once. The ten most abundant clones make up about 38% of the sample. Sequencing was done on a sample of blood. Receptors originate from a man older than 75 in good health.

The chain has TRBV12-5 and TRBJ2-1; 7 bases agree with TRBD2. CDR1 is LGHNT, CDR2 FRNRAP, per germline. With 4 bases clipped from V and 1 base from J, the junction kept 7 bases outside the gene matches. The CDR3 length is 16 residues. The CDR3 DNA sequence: TGTGCTAGTGGTTCCAATGGGGGGGTTTCCTACAATGAGCAGTTCTTC. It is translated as CASGSNGGVSYNEQFF.

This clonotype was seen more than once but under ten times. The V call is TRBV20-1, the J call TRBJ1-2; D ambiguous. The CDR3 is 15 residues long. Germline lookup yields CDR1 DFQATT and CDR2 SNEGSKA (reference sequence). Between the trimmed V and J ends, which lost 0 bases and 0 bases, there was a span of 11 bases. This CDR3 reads CSARDRRSTNYGYTF. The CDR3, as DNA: TGCAGTGCTAGAGATCGGCGGAGTACTAACTATGGCTACACCTTC.

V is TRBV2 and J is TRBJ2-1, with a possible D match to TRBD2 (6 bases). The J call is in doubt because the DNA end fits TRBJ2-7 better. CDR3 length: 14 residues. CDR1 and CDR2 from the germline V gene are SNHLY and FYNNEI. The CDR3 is CASSDGSSYNEQYF. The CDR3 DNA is TGTGCCAGCTCGGACGGGAGCTCCTACAATGAGCAGTACTTC.

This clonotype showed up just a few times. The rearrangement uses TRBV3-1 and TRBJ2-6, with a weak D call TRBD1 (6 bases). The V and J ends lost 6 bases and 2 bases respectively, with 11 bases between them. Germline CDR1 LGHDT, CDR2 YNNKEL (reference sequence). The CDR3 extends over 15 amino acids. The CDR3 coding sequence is TGTGCCAGCAGTCGCACAGGGACTGGGGCCAACGTCCTGACTTTC. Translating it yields CASSRTGTGANVLTF.

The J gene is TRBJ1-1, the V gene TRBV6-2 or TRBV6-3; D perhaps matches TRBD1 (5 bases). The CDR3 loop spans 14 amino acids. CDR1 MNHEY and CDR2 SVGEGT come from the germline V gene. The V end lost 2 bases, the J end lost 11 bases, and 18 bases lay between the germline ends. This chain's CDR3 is CASSYSAGTLRAFF. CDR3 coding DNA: TGTGCCAGCAGTTACAGTGCCGGGACGCTTCGCGCTTTCTTT.

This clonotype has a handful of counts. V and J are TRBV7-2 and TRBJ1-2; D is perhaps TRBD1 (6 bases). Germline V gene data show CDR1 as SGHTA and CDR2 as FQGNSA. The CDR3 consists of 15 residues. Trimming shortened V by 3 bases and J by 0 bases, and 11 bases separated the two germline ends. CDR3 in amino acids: CASSLTGPANYGYTF. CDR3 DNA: TGTGCCAGCAGCTTGACAGGCCCCGCTAACTATGGCTACACCTTC.

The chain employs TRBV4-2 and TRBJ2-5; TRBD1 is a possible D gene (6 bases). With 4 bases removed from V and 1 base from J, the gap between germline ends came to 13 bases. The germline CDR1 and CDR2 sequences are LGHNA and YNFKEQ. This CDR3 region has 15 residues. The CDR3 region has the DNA TGTGCCAGCAGCCCAGGGGTAGGGGCCCAAGAGACCCAGTACTTC. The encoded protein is CASSPGVGAQETQYF.

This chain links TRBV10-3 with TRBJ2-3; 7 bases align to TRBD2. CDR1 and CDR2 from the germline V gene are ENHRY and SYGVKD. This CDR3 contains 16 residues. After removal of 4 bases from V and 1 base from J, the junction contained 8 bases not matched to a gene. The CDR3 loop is CAISGRGEGRTDTQYF. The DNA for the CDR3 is TGTGCCATCAGTGGACGAGGGGAGGGGCGCACAGATACGCAGTATTTT.

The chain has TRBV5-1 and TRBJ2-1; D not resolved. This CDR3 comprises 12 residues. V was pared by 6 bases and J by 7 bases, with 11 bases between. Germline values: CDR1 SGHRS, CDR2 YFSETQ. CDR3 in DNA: TGCGCCAGCAACTTTGGTGGGAATGAGCAGTTCTTC. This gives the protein CASNFGGNEQFF.

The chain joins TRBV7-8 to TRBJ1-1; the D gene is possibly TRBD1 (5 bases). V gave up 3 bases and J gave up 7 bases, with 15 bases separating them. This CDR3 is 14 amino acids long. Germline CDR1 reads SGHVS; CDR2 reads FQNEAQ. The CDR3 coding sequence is TGTGCCAGCAGCTTTCGCGGGACGGTAGATGAAGCTTTCTTT. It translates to CASSFRGTVDEAFF.

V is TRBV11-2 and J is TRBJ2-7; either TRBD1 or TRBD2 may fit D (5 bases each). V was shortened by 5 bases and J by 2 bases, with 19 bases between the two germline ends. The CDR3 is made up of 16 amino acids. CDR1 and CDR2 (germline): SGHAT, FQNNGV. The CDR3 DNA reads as TGTGCCAGCAGCGCCTCTCGTCACCAGGGAGCCTACGAGCAGTACTTC. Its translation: CASSASRHQGAYEQYF.

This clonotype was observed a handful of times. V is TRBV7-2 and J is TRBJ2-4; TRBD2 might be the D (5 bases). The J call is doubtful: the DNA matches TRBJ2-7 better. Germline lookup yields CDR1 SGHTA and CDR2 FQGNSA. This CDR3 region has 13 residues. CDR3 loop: CASSFGRALEQYF. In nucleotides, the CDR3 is TGTGCCAGCAGCTTTGGGAGAGCCCTCGAGCAGTACTTC.

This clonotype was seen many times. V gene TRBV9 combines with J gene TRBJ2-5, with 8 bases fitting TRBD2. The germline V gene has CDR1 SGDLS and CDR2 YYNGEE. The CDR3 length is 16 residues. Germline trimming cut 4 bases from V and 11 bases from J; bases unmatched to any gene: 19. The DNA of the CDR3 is TGTGCCAGCAGCCCGTCTGGTGCGGGAGGAGGTGATGAGCAGTACTTC. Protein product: CASSPSGAGGGDEQYF.